The clone carrying this T cell receptor beta chain was seen a single time. The CDR3 covers 19 residues. V was cut by 8 bases and J by 1 base, with 27 bases left in between. Germline CDR1 is ENHRY and CDR2 is SYGVKD. This sample is drawn from a study of control samples from healthy donors and cancer patients. The repertoire was sequenced with immunoSEQ multiplex PCR; TCRdb's copy has only in-frame clones and lacks some. The sample has 130,000 or so clones, 89% seen once. The chain has TRBV10-3 and TRBJ1-5; a possible D gene is TRBD1 (6 bases). The sequence came from a man aged 50 or older in good health. Sequencing used blood. CDR3 residues: CAIADRGIKQGSSNQPQHF. CDR3 nucleotides: TGTGCCATCGCAGACAGAGGGATTAAACAGGGCTCCAGCAATCAGCCCCAGCATTTT.